The clone carrying this T cell receptor beta chain was recorded a few times. Its antigen is not identified. In the original processing: Variation in CDR3 across clinicopathological groups served as the basis for constructing a distant-metastasis classifier in papillary thyroid cancer. TCRdb re-called the PCR reads via MiXCR. The V and J calls here are based on TCRdb, not the publication. The sample holds tens of thousands of clones, 20% to 25% seen once. The data stem from a study of metastatic and nonmetastatic thyroid tumors. At the level of the study: Both malignant and benign thyroid patients supplied peripheral blood and tumor or nodule tissue samples, across which the repertoires of these patients were then compared. Study results and caveats: According to reports, the diversity of TCR beta was significantly higher in malignant thyroid tumors than in benign nodules, and this held in both blood and tumor samples.

The length of the CDR3 is 16 residues. Germline CDR1 and CDR2: MNHNY and SVGAGI (reference sequence). Trimming took off 0 bases at V and 4 bases at J, with 16 bases between the two ends. Not a single patient had been given any form of treatment at any point before undergoing thyroid surgery. This sequence was found in a female donor with papillary thyroid cancer or a benign thyroid nodule (not recorded which). Some clones in this sample may be carry-over from other donors' samples. The specimen sequenced was blood. J is TRBJ2-7 and V is TRBV6-6, with D possibly TRBD2 on 6 matching bases. CDR3 sequence (DNA): TGTGCCAGCAGTTACTCGTCTGCGGGTGGAGGGTACGAGCAGTACTTC. Translating gives CASSYSSAGGGYEQYF.